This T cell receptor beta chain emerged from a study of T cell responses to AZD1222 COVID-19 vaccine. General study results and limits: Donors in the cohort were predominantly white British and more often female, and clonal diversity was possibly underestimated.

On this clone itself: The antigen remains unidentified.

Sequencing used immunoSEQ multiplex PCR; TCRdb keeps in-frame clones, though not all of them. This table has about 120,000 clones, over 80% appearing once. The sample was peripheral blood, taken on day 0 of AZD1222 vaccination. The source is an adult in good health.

CDR3 coding DNA: TGCAGCGTTGAAGATCTGGAGAGCGCAACTAATGAAAAACTGTTTTTT. It translates to CSVEDLESATNEKLFF. The rearrangement joins TRBV29-1 to TRBJ1-4; no clear D gene. The CDR3 has 16 amino acids. V gave up 0 bases and J gave up 0 bases, with 11 bases separating them. Germline V gene data show CDR1 as SQVTM and CDR2 as ANQGSEA.